This passage covers 7 T cell receptor beta chains from one sample sequenced in a study of blood T cells in healthy people across ages. Together with a sample-barcoded 5' primer, a J-beta primer mix was included in a second PCR lasting about 6 to 12 cycles. TCRdb itself ran the 5' RACE reads through MiXCR, one entry per CDR3 protein. This sample has some 920,000 distinct CDR3 sequences, with about 51% found just once. The source material was blood. These receptors were taken from a woman aged 55-69 years in good health.

This clonotype turned up a few times. This rearrangement joins TRBV7-2 to TRBJ2-7; D not resolved. Germline V gives CDR1 SGHTA, CDR2 FQGNSA. Trimming pared 1 base from V and 2 bases from J, leaving 12 bases between. There are 15 residues in the CDR3. In nucleotides, the CDR3 is TGTGCCAGCAGCTTAGGTTTAGGGCCACCCTACGAGCAGTACTTC. It specifies CASSLGLGPPYEQYF.

The chain has TRBV9 and TRBJ2-2; D is ambiguous. Germline CDR1 and CDR2: SGDLS and YYNGEE. The CDR3 consists of 14 residues. V was shortened by 0 bases and J by 5 bases, with 8 bases between the two germline ends. CDR3 protein: CASSVVGATGELFF. As DNA, the CDR3 is TGTGCCAGCAGCGTAGTAGGAGCGACCGGGGAGCTGTTTTTT.

Comment on this clonotype: Here the CDR3 omits its conserved ending phenylalanine or tryptophan, so a read error is the likely source. V and J are TRBV28 and TRBJ2-7; TRBD2 aligns across 9 bases. After removal of 8 bases from V and 4 bases from J, the junction contained 9 bases not matched to a gene. This CDR3 contains 14 residues. Looked up from germline, CDR1 is MDHEN and CDR2 is SYDVKM. This chain's CDR3 is CASGSGTSPYEQYL. Here the CDR3 DNA reads TGTGCCAGCGGATCCGGGACTAGCCCATACGAGCAGTACCTC.

The chain has TRBV2 and TRBJ2-1; D gene ambiguous. V was clipped by 1 base and J by 7 bases, with 5 bases between them. This CDR3 contains 12 residues. Germline CDR1 and CDR2: SNHLY and FYNNEI. The CDR3 region is CASSEEANEQFF. The CDR3 nucleotides are TGTGCCAGCAGTGAAGAAGCGAATGAGCAGTTCTTC.

The rearrangement uses TRBV9 and TRBJ2-3, with 7 nucleotides matching TRBD1. CDR3 length: 15 amino acids. Trimming at V came to 4 bases and at J to 1 base, leaving 6 bases not matched to a gene. The germline V gene has CDR1 SGDLS and CDR2 YYNGEE. Here the CDR3 DNA reads TGTGCCAGCAGCCCCCGGGGACAGTGCACAGATACGCAGTATTTT. It specifies CASSPRGQCTDTQYF.

The V call is TRBV27, the J call TRBJ1-1, with a tentative D call TRBD1 (5 bases). V lost 1 base and J lost 1, with 10 bases in between. This CDR3 contains 15 residues. Germline values: CDR1 MNHEY, CDR2 SMNVEV (reference sequence). CDR3 protein: CASSLYGGENTEAFF. The CDR3 DNA reads TGTGCCAGCAGTTTATATGGAGGGGAGAACACTGAAGCTTTCTTT.

This clonotype was seen a few times. CDR3 region: CASSLIFLDSYEQYF. In nucleotides, the CDR3 is TGTGCCAGCAGTTTGATTTTCCTAGACTCCTACGAGCAGTACTTC. The chain links TRBV27 to TRBJ2-7; D gene unclear. Germline CDR1 is MNHEY and CDR2 is SMNVEV (reference sequence). Trimming took 3 bases from V and 0 from J, leaving 12 bases between them. CDR3 size: 15 residues.